This TCR beta chain was captured in a study of cytomegalovirus exposure and HLA in healthy donors. Across the whole study: Early release data held some 79 million unique TCRs from HLA-typed donors.

As regards this clone: The antigen is unknown.

Vbeta (60) and Jbeta (13) primers were used in the PCR. Data came from immunoSEQ multiplex PCR; TCRdb stores just in-frame clones and leaves some out. This sample's table has approximately 79,000 clones. Findings and limits, study-wide: In an earlier analysis, productive rearrangement rates for most beta V segments clustered near 87% or 30%. Later analysis identified several of the most significant clusters that appeared linked to common viral pathogens. High sensitivity and specificity were reportedly achieved when the classifier diagnosed cytomegalovirus status.

Sequenced: PBMCs. This clonotype was obtained from a man in his forties or fifties in good health and CMV-seronegative.

In DNA form, the CDR3 reads TGTGCCAGCAGCGTAGGGGTCGGCAGGGGTTTTGGCTACACCTTC. Amino acid sequence: CASSVGVGRGFGYTF. The chain uses TRBV9 and TRBJ1-2; possibly TRBD1 for D (6 bases). In germline, CDR1 is SGDLS, CDR2 YYNGEE. This CDR3 is 15 amino acids long. Trimming took off 0 bases at V and 7 bases at J, with 16 bases between the two ends.